This TCR beta chain stems from a study of T cell repertoires in cytomegalovirus infection. Study background: CMV epitopes that were recently identified and HLA-C-restricted were used alongside well-studied HLA-B-restricted ones. Public TCR beta signature analysis indicated the presence of both CMV infection and matching HLA type.

The CDR3 sequence is 14 residues long. Trimming pared 3 bases from V and 3 bases from J, leaving 11 bases between. Germline V gene lookup returns CDR1 SNHLY and CDR2 FYNNEI. This clonotype has only a few counts. Its target is unknown. TCRdb re-derived calls from the reads in MiXCR, one entry per CDR3 protein. The sample holds about 770,000 distinct CDR3 sequences; approximately 32% are singletons and the top ten take roughly 14%. Study outcomes and limitations: What dominated the ex vivo response were HLA-C-restricted CMV-specific TCR beta clonotypes.

The V gene is TRBV2, the J gene TRBJ2-5; D gene unclear. Here the sequenced sample was cultured CD8+ T cells from PBMCs, taken from culture after CMV antigen stimulation. This clonotype originated in a human donor in good health (CMV status not recorded). Some clones in this sample may be carry-over from other donors' samples. The CDR3 coding sequence is TGTGCCAGCAGTGATGGCAGGTCAAAAGAGACCCAGTACTTC. Amino acids: CASSDGRSKETQYF.